This TCR beta chain was sequenced in a study of response to subunit inactivated influenza vaccine. Germline CDR1 is SGHTA and CDR2 is FQGNSA. The CDR3 is 16 amino acids. J was trimmed by 6 bases and V by 2 bases; bases with no gene match: 9. TCRdb re-called the RT-PCR reads through MiXCR, storing one row per CDR3 protein. The table lists around 580,000 distinct CDR3 sequences, approximately 15% of them singletons. The source of this sequence is a man aged 45-60 years who received an inactivated influenza vaccine. The chain combines TRBV7-2 with TRBJ2-7; 11 nucleotides agree with TRBD2. Specimen: PBMCs from blood, collected roughly 12 days after vaccination. CDR3 sequence reads: CASSLSPSGGRFEQYF. DNA for the CDR3: TGTGCCAGCAGCTTAAGCCCTAGCGGGGGGAGGTTCGAGCAGTACTTC.